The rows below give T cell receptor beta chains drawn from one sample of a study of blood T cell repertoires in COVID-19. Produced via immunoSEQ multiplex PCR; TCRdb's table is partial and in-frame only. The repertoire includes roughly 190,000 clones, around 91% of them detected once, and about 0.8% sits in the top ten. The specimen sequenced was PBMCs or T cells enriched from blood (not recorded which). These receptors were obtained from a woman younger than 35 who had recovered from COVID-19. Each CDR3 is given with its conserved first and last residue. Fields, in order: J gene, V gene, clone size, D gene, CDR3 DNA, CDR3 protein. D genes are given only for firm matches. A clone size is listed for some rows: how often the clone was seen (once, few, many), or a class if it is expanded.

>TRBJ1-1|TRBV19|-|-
TGTGCCAGTAGTAGGGGTAGGGGATCTGAAGCTTTCTTT
CASSRGRGSEAFF
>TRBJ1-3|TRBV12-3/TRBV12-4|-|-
TGTGCCAGCAGTTCGCTAGCTGGAAACACCATATATTTT
CASSSLAGNTIYF
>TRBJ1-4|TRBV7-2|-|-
TGTGCCAGCAGCTTAGAGATTGACCGAGGACTGTTTTTT
CASSLEIDRGLFF
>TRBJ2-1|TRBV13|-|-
TGTGCCAGCAGCTCTCTAGCGAACTCCTACAATGAGCAGTTCTTC
CASSSLANSYNEQFF
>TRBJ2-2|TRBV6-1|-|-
TGTGCCAGCAGTGATCCAGGTACCCCGAACACCGGGGAGCTGTTTTTT
CASSDPGTPNTGELFF
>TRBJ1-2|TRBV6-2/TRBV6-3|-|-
TGTGCCAGCAGTTACAGCGTGGGGAGCGGCGGCTACACCTTC
CASSYSVGSGGYTF
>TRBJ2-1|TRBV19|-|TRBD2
TGTGCCAGTAGTGGGAGCGGGGGGGTTGGGAATGAGCAGTTCTTC
CASSGSGGVGNEQFF
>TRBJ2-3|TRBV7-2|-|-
TGTGCCAGCAGCTTAGGAGCGGGTCGCACAGATACGCAGTATTTT
CASSLGAGRTDTQYF
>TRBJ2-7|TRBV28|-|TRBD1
TGTGCCAGCGAGTACAGGGGATCGAACTACGAGCAGTACTTC
CASEYRGSNYEQYF
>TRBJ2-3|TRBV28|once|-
TGTGCCAGCAGTTTACGATACCGGGACTTTTCCACCAATACGCAGTATTTT
CASSLRYRDFSTNTQYF
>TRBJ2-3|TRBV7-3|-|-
TGTGCCAGCAGCTGGGGGGTCACAGATACGCAGTATTTT
CASSWGVTDTQYF
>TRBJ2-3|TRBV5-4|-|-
TGTGCCAGCAGCTCCGGGAAAAGCACAGATACGCAGTATTTT
CASSSGKSTDTQYF
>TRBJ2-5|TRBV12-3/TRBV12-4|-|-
TGTGCCAGCAGTTTGAGGAGGGAGCCTCGATACTTC
CASSLRREPRYF
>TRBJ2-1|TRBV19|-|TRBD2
TGTGCCAGTAGTATCGGCCTAGCGGGAGTTAAGGGTGAGCAGTTCTTC
CASSIGLAGVKGEQFF
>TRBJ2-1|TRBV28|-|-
TGTGCCAGCAGCCCTCTATTGGATAGCGTGAGTGGCTCCTACAATGAGCAGTTCTTC
CASSPLLDSVSGSYNEQFF
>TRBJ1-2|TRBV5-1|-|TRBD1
TGCGCCAGCAGCTTGGGGGACAGGGGAAATGGCTACACCTTC
CASSLGDRGNGYTF
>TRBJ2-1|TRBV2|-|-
TGTGCCAGCGCCAAAGGGGCTAGTCCCATCCACAATGAGCAGTTCTTC
CASAKGASPIHNEQFF
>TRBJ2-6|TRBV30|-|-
TGTGCCTGGGGCAGCGGCGTCCTGACTTTC
CAWGSGVLTF
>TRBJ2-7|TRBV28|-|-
TGTGCCAGCAGTCCTGTCTCTTACGAGCAGTACTTC
CASSPVSYEQYF
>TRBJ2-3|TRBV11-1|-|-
TGTGCCAGCACCTCGGAGGGAAGGACAGATACGCAGTATTTT
CASTSEGRTDTQYF
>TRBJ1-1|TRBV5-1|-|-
TGCGCCAGCAGCCCCCAGGCGGGAGCGAACACTGAAGCTTTCTTT
CASSPQAGANTEAFF
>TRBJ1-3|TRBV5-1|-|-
TGCGCCAGCAGCTTGGGACAGACTGGAAACACCATATATTTT
CASSLGQTGNTIYF
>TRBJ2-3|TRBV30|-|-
TGTGCCTGGAGGCTCGCCGGGAGTGCAGATACGCAGTATTTT
CAWRLAGSADTQYF
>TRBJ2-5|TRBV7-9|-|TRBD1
TGTGCCAGCAGCGGTCCGGGACAGACGACGATACAAGAGACCCAGTACTTC
CASSGPGQTTIQETQYF
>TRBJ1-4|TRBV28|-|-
TGTGCCAGCAGTTCCTCGCCTCAGGGTGCAAAACTGTTTTTT
CASSSSPQGAKLFF
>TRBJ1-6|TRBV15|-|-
TGTGCCACTGCCGAGAGGGAGGGGAATAATTCACCCCTCCACTTT
CATAEREGNNSPLHF
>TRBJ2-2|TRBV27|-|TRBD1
TGTGCCATCCGGACAGGGAAGAACACCGGGGAGCTGTTTTTT
CAIRTGKNTGELFF
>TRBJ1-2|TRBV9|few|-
TGTGCCAGCAGCCCCCCTGGGAGGGTAGGCGGCTACACCTTC
CASSPPGRVGGYTF
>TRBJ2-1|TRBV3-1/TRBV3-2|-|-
TGTGCCAGCAGCCCGGTTGGTCAACCCTACAATGAGCAGTTCTTC
CASSPVGQPYNEQFF
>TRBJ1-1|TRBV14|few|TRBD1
TGTGCCAGCAGCCAAGATCCGGGACAGGGGAACACTGAAGCTTTCTTT
CASSQDPGQGNTEAFF
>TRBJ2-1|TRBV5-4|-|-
TGTGCCAGCAGTTTGACTTCGAGCTCCTACAATGAGCAGTTCTTC
CASSLTSSSYNEQFF
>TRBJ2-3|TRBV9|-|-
TGTGCCAGCAGCCCCCGTGGTGGCCCTAGCACAGATACGCAGTATTTT
CASSPRGGPSTDTQYF
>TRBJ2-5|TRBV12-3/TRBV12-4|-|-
TGTGCCAGCAGTAGGGCGGGCCAAGAGACCCAGTACTTC
CASSRAGQETQYF